This T cell receptor (beta chain) was captured by sequencing in a study of T-cell reconstitution after alpha-beta-depleted transplantation in children. General study findings and limits: Reportedly, roughly two months post-transplant, alpha-beta T cells arose from several hundred expanded graft clones. After one year, T-cell counts and TCRbeta diversity mostly came from new T cells.

Germline CDR1 and CDR2: LGHNA and YNFKEQ. This CDR3 contains 16 residues. Trimming removed 0 bases from V and 2 bases from J; junction bases left unmatched: 6. As regards this clonotype: Its target is unknown.

Construction of the TCRbeta library involved unique molecular identifiers. TCRdb analysed the PCR reads with MiXCR anew, one entry per CDR3 protein. The sample yields hundreds of thousands of distinct CDR3 sequences, over 10% seen once. The TCR comes from a male patient under 18 who had a stem cell transplant for acute myeloid leukemia, so the T cells may come from the graft donor. Material: PBMCs, mostly from graft donor cells, obtained 360 days after TCRalphabeta/CD19-depleted stem cell transplant. The chain links TRBV4-2 to TRBJ2-7, with 8 bases matching TRBD2. The CDR3 region is CASSQDREGFTYEQYF. The CDR3 bases are TGTGCCAGCAGCCAAGATCGGGAGGGTTTCACCTACGAGCAGTACTTC.